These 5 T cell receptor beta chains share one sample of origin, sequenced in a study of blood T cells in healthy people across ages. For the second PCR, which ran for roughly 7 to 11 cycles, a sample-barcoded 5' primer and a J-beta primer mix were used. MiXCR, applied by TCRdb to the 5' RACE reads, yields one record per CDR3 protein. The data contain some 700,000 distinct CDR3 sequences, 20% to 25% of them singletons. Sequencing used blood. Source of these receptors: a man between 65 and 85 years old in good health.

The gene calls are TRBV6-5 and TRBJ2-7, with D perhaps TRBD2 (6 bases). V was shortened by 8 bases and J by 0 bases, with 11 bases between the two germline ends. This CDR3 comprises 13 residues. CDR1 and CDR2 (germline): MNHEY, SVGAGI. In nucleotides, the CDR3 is TGTGCCAGCTTAAGCGGGTCCTCCTACGAGCAGTACTTC. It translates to CASLSGSSYEQYF.

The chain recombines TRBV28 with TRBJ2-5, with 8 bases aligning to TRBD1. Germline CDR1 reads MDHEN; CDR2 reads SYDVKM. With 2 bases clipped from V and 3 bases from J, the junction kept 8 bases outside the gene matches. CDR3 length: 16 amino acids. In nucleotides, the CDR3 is TGTGCCAGCAGTTTAAATACGGACAGGGCTAAAGAGACCCAGTACTTC. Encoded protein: CASSLNTDRAKETQYF.

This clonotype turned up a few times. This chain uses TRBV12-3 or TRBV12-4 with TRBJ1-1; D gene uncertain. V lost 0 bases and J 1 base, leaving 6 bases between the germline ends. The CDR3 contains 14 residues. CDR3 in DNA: TGTGCCAGCAGTTTAGCGAGTGCGAACACTGAAGCTTTCTTT. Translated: CASSLASANTEAFF.

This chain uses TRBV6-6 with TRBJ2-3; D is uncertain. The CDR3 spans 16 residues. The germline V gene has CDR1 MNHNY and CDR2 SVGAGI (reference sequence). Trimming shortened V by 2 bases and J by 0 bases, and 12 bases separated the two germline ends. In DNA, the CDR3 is TGTGCCAGCAGTTACGCCTACAAGGCTAGCACAGATACGCAGTATTTT. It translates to CASSYAYKASTDTQYF.

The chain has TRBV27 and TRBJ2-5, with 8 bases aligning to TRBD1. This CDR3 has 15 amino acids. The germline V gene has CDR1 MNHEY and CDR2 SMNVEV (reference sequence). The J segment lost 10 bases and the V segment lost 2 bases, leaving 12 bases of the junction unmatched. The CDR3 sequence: CASSLVGQGPWDQYF. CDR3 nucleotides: TGTGCCAGCAGTTTAGTCGGACAGGGCCCTTGGGACCAGTACTTC.